This is a list of T cell receptor beta chains from one sample in a study of T cells after posttransplantation cyclophosphamide. The protocol was immunoSEQ multiplex PCR, while the TCRdb copy is restricted to in-frame clones and leaves out a portion. Here the sample spans more than 15,000 clones, roughly 80% being singletons. This material consisted of PBMCs, taken less than 400 days after allogeneic stem cell transplant with calcineurin inhibitor and methotrexate. These TCRs come from a male patient younger than 30 who received an allogeneic stem cell transplant from a related donor, was CMV-positive, and had no GVHD. Some T cells may be graft donor cells. The CDR3 runs from the conserved cysteine through the conserved F or W. The D gene is left open where the match is weak. Size tells how often a clone was seen (once, few, many) or the class of an expanded clone, and some rows leave it out.

V: TRBV18
J: TRBJ1-5
size: .
length: 15
D: TRBD1
DNA: TGTGCCAGCTCACCACGACAGGGTTATGATCAGCCCCAGCATTTT
CDR3: CASSPRQGYDQPQHF

V: TRBV9
J: TRBJ1-3
size: .
length: 11
D: .
DNA: TGTGCCAGCAGAGCGGGGGACACCATATATTTT
CDR3: CASRAGDTIYF

V: TRBV6-1
J: TRBJ1-1
size: .
length: 12
D: .
DNA: TGTGCCAGCAGTGAACGAAGCAGGAAAGCTTTCTTT
CDR3: CASSERSRKAFF

V: TRBV11-2
J: TRBJ2-2
size: once
length: 16
D: .
DNA: TGTGCCAGCAGCTCCCACAGGGTAGGGAACACCGGGGAGCTGTTTTTT
CDR3: CASSSHRVGNTGELFF

V: TRBV4-3
J: TRBJ2-4
size: .
length: 15
D: TRBD1
DNA: TGCGCCAGCAGCCAAAACAGGGGAACCAAAAACATTCAGTACTTC
CDR3: CASSQNRGTKNIQYF

V: TRBV27
J: TRBJ2-5
size: .
length: 15
D: .
DNA: TGTGCCAGCAGTTTCAACGGGAGACTCCAAGAGACCCAGTACTTC
CDR3: CASSFNGRLQETQYF

V: TRBV7-9
J: TRBJ1-6
size: .
length: 12
D: .
DNA: TGTGCCAGCAGCTTCGGTAATTCACCCCTCCACTTT
CDR3: CASSFGNSPLHF

V: TRBV7-2
J: TRBJ2-1
size: .
length: 12
D: .
DNA: TGTGCCAGCAGCGGCGAGGCCCGTGAGCAGTTCTTC
CDR3: CASSGEAREQFF

V: TRBV7-9
J: TRBJ2-7
size: .
length: 15
D: TRBD2
DNA: TGTGCCAGCAGCTTAGGTCTAGCGGGATTGTACGAGCAGTACTTC
CDR3: CASSLGLAGLYEQYF

V: TRBV30
J: TRBJ1-1
size: .
length: 15
D: .
DNA: TGTGCCTGCACTCCGGGACTCACCAGGAACACTGAAGCTTTCTTT
CDR3: CACTPGLTRNTEAFF

V: TRBV18
J: TRBJ2-7
size: .
length: 16
D: TRBD1
DNA: TGTGCCAGCTCACCTTCCGGACAGGGCAGGGGCTACGAGCAGTACTTC
CDR3: CASSPSGQGRGYEQYF

V: TRBV25-1
J: TRBJ2-7
size: once
length: 16
D: TRBD1
DNA: TGTGCCAGCAGTGACTCCCCCGGGACAGGGTCCTACGAGCAGTACTTC
CDR3: CASSDSPGTGSYEQYF

V: TRBV4-2
J: TRBJ2-1
size: .
length: 16
D: TRBD2
DNA: TGTGCCAGCAGCCTAAAGGAGGCTAGCGGGAGCTATGAGCAGTTCTTC
CDR3: CASSLKEASGSYEQFF